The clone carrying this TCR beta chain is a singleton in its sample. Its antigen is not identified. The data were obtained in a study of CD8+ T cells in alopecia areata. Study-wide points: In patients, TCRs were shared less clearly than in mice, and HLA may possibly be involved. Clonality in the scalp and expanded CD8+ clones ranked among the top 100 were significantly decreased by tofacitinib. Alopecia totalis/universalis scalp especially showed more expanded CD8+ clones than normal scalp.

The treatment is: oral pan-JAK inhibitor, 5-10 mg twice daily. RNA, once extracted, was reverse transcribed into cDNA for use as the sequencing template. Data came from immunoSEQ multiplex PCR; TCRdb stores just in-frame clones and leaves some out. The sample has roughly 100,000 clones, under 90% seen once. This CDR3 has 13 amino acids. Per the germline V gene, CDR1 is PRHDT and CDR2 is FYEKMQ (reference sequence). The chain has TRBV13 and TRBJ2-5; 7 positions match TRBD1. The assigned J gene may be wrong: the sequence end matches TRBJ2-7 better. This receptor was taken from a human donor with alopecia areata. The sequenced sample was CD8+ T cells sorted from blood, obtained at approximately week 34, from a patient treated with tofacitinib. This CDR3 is CASSFGRGYEQYF. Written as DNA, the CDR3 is TGTGCCAGCAGCTTCGGCAGGGGGTACGAGCAGTACTTC.